This is a list of T cell receptor beta chains from one sample in a study of CD8 T cells in ankylosing spondylitis. TCRdb re-analysed the 5' RACE reads in MiXCR, keeping a single row per CDR3 protein. The sample contains around 340,000 distinct CDR3 sequences, 20% to 25% of which appear only once. The sequenced material came from blood, either unsorted or a sorted T cell fraction (not recorded which). The source of these receptors is a male donor with ankylosing spondylitis or in good health (not recorded which). Both conserved end residues are part of each CDR3. A D gene is named only where the DNA matches it firmly. The listing skips clone size in some rows; elsewhere it reads once, few, many or a size class.

v_call	j_call	d_call	clone_size	cdr3_nt	cdr3_aa
TRBV21-1	TRBJ2-7	-	few	TGTGCCAAGGTCGACAGGGACTCTAACTACGAGCAGTACTTC	CAKVDRDSNYEQYF
TRBV12-3/TRBV12-4	TRBJ1-1	-	many	TGTGCCAGCAGTTTAGTGGTGAACACTGAAGCTTTCTTT	CASSLVVNTEAFF
TRBV6-5	TRBJ1-2	TRBD1	few	TGTGCCAGCAGTTACCCAGGGGGGGCCCATGGCTACACCTTC	CASSYPGGAHGYTF
TRBV29-1	TRBJ1-1	-	-	TGCAGCGTTGAAGTCCAGAACACTGAAGCTTTCTTT	CSVEVQNTEAFF
TRBV6-1	TRBJ2-3	TRBD2	-	TGTGCCAGCAGTCGAGGCGGGGGTATAACAGATACGCAGTATTTT	CASSRGGGITDTQYF
TRBV5-6	TRBJ2-3	-	-	TGTGCCAGCAGCTTCGGCCCGGGGGATACGCAGTATTTT	CASSFGPGDTQYF
TRBV27	TRBJ2-7	-	few	TGTGCCAGCAGTTACCTACAGGGTGGGACGTCCGAGCAGTACTTC	CASSYLQGGTSEQYF
TRBV15	TRBJ2-1	-	-	TGTGCCACCAGCAGTCCCCCCCACAATGAGCAGTTCTTC	CATSSPPHNEQFF
TRBV20-1	TRBJ2-1	TRBD2	-	TGCAGTGCTAGTTATTTACGACTAGCGGGGGTATTTGAGCAGTTCTTC	CSASYLRLAGVFEQFF
TRBV5-5	TRBJ2-7	-	-	TGTGCCAGCAGCTTGATCACAGTATCCTACGAGCAGTACTTC	CASSLITVSYEQYF
TRBV6-5	TRBJ2-7	TRBD2	few	TGTGCCAGCAGTTACGCTAGCGGGGGGGCGGGCGAGCAGTACTTC	CASSYASGGAGEQYF
TRBV10-3	TRBJ1-2	-	-	TGTGCCATCAGCGCAGGGGATTTCTATGGCTACACCTTC	CAISAGDFYGYTF
TRBV2	TRBJ2-4	TRBD2	-	TGTGCCAGCAGTGAAGGCTACTCGGGGGGACCCAAAAACATTCAGTACTTC	CASSEGYSGGPKNIQYF
TRBV10-3	TRBJ1-3	-	few	TGTGCCATCAGTGAGGATGAAACAGGGCTCTCTGGAAACACCATATATTTT	CAISEDETGLSGNTIYF
TRBV5-1	TRBJ2-1	-	-	TGCGCCAGCAGCCAGGAGGGACAGACCTCCTACAATGAGCAGTTCTTC	CASSQEGQTSYNEQFF
TRBV5-1	TRBJ2-1	-	-	TGCGCCAGCAGCTTGGAGACTACTGAGCAGTTCTTC	CASSLETTEQFF
TRBV25-1	TRBJ2-3	TRBD1	once	TGTGCCAGCAGTGACAGGGGGCGTAGAGATACGCAGTATTTT	CASSDRGRRDTQYF
TRBV20-1	TRBJ2-1	-	many	TGCAGTGCTAGGGGGTTTTCCTACAATGAGCAGTTCTTC	CSARGFSYNEQFF
TRBV29-1	TRBJ2-7	-	-	TGCAGCGTCCAAATACGGGATATGGTCGCCTACGAGCAGTACTTC	CSVQIRDMVAYEQYF
TRBV11-2	TRBJ2-1	-	few	TGTGCCAGCAGCCTTCAGGACGGCTTGGAGTTCTTC	CASSLQDGLEFF
TRBV12-3/TRBV12-4	TRBJ2-3	-	few	TGTGCCAGCAGTTTTGTGGTGAGCACAGATACGCAGTATTTT	CASSFVVSTDTQYF
TRBV12-3/TRBV12-4	TRBJ2-3	TRBD2	many	TGTGCCAGCAGCGGAGCGGGGGGCCACGATACGCAGTATTTT	CASSGAGGHDTQYF
TRBV29-1	TRBJ1-2	-	few	TGCAGCGTTGTGGGGTCGGGAGGGGGGAAAGAACGGTATGGCTACACCTTC	CSVVGSGGGKERYGYTF
TRBV7-7	TRBJ2-7	-	-	TGTGCTAGCAGCTTGACACAGGATTACGAGCAGTACTTC	CASSLTQDYEQYF
TRBV5-1	TRBJ1-6	-	few	TGCGCCAGCAGCTTGGAGGACAGCCAGAATTCACCCCTCCACTTT	CASSLEDSQNSPLHF
TRBV20-1	TRBJ2-7	-	many	TGCAGTGCTAGTGAGGAGAGGGGCCTCTCCTACGAGCAGTACTTC	CSASEERGLSYEQYF
TRBV10-3	TRBJ1-1	-	-	TGTGCCATCAGTGAGACGACAGAAGCTTTCTTT	CAISETTEAFF
TRBV24-1	TRBJ2-5	-	-	TGTGCCACCAGTGATTTGTCCCAGACCCAGTACTTC	CATSDLSQTQYF
TRBV12-5	TRBJ2-7	-	-	TGTGCTAGTGGTATGCTGTGGCTGATCTTC	CASGMLWLIF
TRBV11-2	TRBJ2-1	TRBD1	-	TGTGCCAGCAGCTTAGTCCCCCGGGACAGGGGGCGGAATGAGCAGTTCTTC	CASSLVPRDRGRNEQFF